Here is one TCR beta chain with its context. This CDR3 contains 12 residues. Trimming removed 8 bases from V and 4 bases from J, with 9 bases in between. CDR1 is LNHDA, CDR2 SQIVND, per germline (reference sequence). The data derive from a study of OX40 agonist ivuxolimab in advanced cancers. Assay used: immunoSEQ multiplex PCR; TCRdb lists only in-frame clones, some missing. Of approximately 37,000 clones in the sample, less than 90% were seen once. This rearrangement joins TRBV19 to TRBJ1-3; D unclear. The material was CD4+ or CD8+ T cells sorted from blood, obtained in a trial of the OX40 agonist ivuxolimab. The clonotype comes from an adult with an advanced solid tumor such as melanoma, head and neck, liver or kidney cancer. Here the CDR3 DNA reads TGTGCCAGTGGCGGCAGGGGAAACACCATATATTTT. The encoded protein is CASGGRGNTIYF.